A selection of T cell receptor beta chains follows, all from one sample in a study of identical twins. TCRdb re-analysed the 5' RACE reads in MiXCR, keeping a single row per CDR3 protein. This sample carries nearly 900,000 distinct CDR3 sequences, 12% of them seen once, and the ten largest clones take 1.5% to 2%. This sample was also put to use in a study of yellow fever vaccine responses in identical twins.

The material sequenced was PBMCs. The receptors here all came from a woman between 18 and 29 years old in good health. CDR3s include the opening cysteine and the closing phenylalanine or tryptophan. The D gene is left open where the match is weak. Only some rows state a clone size, as once, few, many or a class for expanded clones.

J | V | size | D | CDR3 | DNA
TRBJ2-5 | TRBV6-2/TRBV6-3 | few | TRBD1 | CASSYPMTGRKETQYF | TGTGCCAGCAGTTACCCGATGACAGGGAGAAAAGAGACCCAGTACTTC
TRBJ2-7 | TRBV3-1 | . | . | CASSHGGRSYEQYF | TGTGCCAGCAGCCATGGCGGACGATCCTACGAGCAGTACTTC
TRBJ2-7 | TRBV28 | few | . | CATSGIIYEQYF | TGTGCCACCTCCGGGATTATCTACGAGCAGTACTTC
TRBJ2-3 | TRBV12-3/TRBV12-4 | many | TRBD2 | CASSPRTSGRGPQYF | TGTGCCAGCAGTCCGCGGACTAGCGGGAGGGGTCCGCAGTATTTT
TRBJ2-5 | TRBV18 | . | TRBD1 | CASCSPGQKETQYF | TGTGCCAGCTGCTCCCCGGGACAGAAGGAGACCCAGTACTTC
TRBJ2-5 | TRBV20-1 | few | TRBD1 | CSASGTGEQETQYF | TGCAGTGCTAGCGGGACAGGGGAGCAAGAGACCCAGTACTTC
TRBJ2-1 | TRBV20-1 | few | TRBD2 | CSASLAGSNEQFF | TGCAGTGCTAGCTTAGCGGGGTCCAATGAGCAGTTCTTC
TRBJ2-5 | TRBV6-1 | . | TRBD1 | CASSLGDRAGETQYF | TGTGCCAGCAGTCTGGGGGACAGGGCGGGAGAGACCCAGTACTTC
TRBJ2-5 | TRBV7-7 | once | . | CASSLAGEKETQYF | TGTGCCAGCAGCTTAGCAGGGGAGAAAGAGACCCAGTACTTC
TRBJ1-4 | TRBV10-3 | many | TRBD1 | CAIKEGAAEEKLFF | TGTGCCATCAAAGAGGGGGCAGCTGAGGAAAAACTGTTTTTT
TRBJ2-7 | TRBV5-1 | . | . | CASSIGGPGPYVRDEQYF | TGCGCCAGCAGCATTGGGGGACCGGGACCGTACGTTCGTGACGAGCAGTACTTC
TRBJ1-3 | TRBV12-3/TRBV12-4 | few | . | CASSLWQSSGNTIYF | TGCGCCAGCAGTTTGTGGCAGAGCTCTGGAAACACCATATATTTT
TRBJ2-4 | TRBV19 | . | TRBD2 | CASSTGTSGSLAKNIQYF | TGTGCCAGTAGTACTGGGACTAGCGGGTCCCTAGCCAAAAACATTCAGTACTTC
TRBJ2-1 | TRBV29-1 | . | TRBD2 | CSETSVLGNEQFF | TGCAGTGAGACTAGCGTCCTGGGGAATGAGCAGTTCTTC
TRBJ2-5 | TRBV5-1 | few | TRBD1 | CASSLEGGWETQYF | TGCGCCAGCAGCTTGGAAGGGGGCTGGGAGACCCAGTACTTC
TRBJ1-1 | TRBV5-1 | . | . | CASSLGEPHLNTEAFF | TGCGCCAGCAGCTTGGGGGAGCCCCACCTGAACACTGAAGCTTTCTTT
TRBJ2-7 | TRBV5-1 | . | TRBD2 | CASSPGSGLSSYEQYF | TGCGCCAGCAGCCCGGGTAGCGGGCTAAGCTCCTACGAGCAGTACTTC
TRBJ2-3 | TRBV29-1 | . | . | CSAGGLYTDTQYF | TGCAGCGCCGGGGGACTCTACACAGATACGCAGTATTTT
TRBJ2-1 | TRBV6-1 | . | TRBD2 | CASSERGKTSGRASHEQFF | TGTGCCAGCAGTGAACGCGGCAAAACTAGCGGGAGGGCCAGCCATGAGCAGTTCTTC
TRBJ2-1 | TRBV5-1 | few | TRBD2 | CASSLGHSGFTYNEQFF | TGCGCCAGCAGCTTGGGGCATAGCGGGTTTACCTACAATGAGCAGTTCTTC
TRBJ2-4 | TRBV29-1 | few | TRBD2 | CSVTGGTKNIQYF | TGCAGCGTCACGGGGGGTACCAAAAACATTCAGTACTTC
TRBJ1-2 | TRBV11-2 | few | . | CASSLPNLYGYTF | TGTGCCAGCAGCTTACCCAATCTGTATGGCTACACCTTC
TRBJ2-1 | TRBV5-1 | . | . | CASSLEPPRGYNEQFF | TGCGCCAGCAGCTTGGAGCCTCCCCGGGGGTACAATGAGCAGTTCTTC
TRBJ2-5 | TRBV7-9 | . | . | CASVGPYGETQYF | TGTGCCAGCGTCGGACCCTACGGGGAGACCCAGTACTTC
TRBJ2-5 | TRBV18 | few | . | CASSPGVPQETQYF | TGTGCCAGCTCACCAGGGGTGCCACAAGAGACCCAGTACTTC
TRBJ2-1 | TRBV5-1 | many | TRBD2 | CASSLTSGYNEQFF | TGTGCCAGCAGCTTGACTAGCGGATACAATGAGCAGTTCTTC
TRBJ2-2 | TRBV6-4 | many | . | CASSDRIDTGELFF | TGTGCCAGCAGTGACCGTATAGACACCGGGGAGCTGTTTTTT
TRBJ1-6 | TRBV28 | few | . | CASTWDGNSPLHF | TGTGCCAGCACCTGGGACGGTAATTCACCCCTCCACTTT
TRBJ1-5 | TRBV5-1 | many | . | CASSLDGQSNQPQHF | TGCGCCAGCAGCTTGGATGGACAGAGCAATCAGCCCCAGCATTTT
TRBJ2-5 | TRBV12-3/TRBV12-4 | . | . | CASSPGGTTMGVRYF | TGTGCCAGCAGTCCCGGAGGGACAACTATGGGGGTTAGGTACTTC
TRBJ2-1 | TRBV3-1 | . | TRBD2 | CACCPRTLLRGAVSDEQFF | TGTGCCTGCTGCCCACGGACCCTTTTGCGGGGGGCTGTCAGCGATGAGCAGTTCTTC
TRBJ2-3 | TRBV9 | . | TRBD2 | CASSGLAGVTTDTQYF | TGTGCCAGCAGCGGACTAGCGGGGGTGACCACAGATACGCAGTATTTT
TRBJ2-2 | TRBV7-9 | . | TRBD2 | CASSGGGRGELFF | TGTGCCAGCAGCGGCGGGGGACGCGGGGAGCTGTTTTTT
TRBJ2-2 | TRBV6-4 | . | . | CASITPQSPRSWELFF | TGTGCCAGCATTACACCTCAGAGCCCCCGATCCTGGGAGCTGTTTTTT
TRBJ1-2 | TRBV12-3/TRBV12-4 | . | . | CASSLRGGGYTF | TGTGCCAGCAGTTTAAGGGGGGGTGGCTACACCTTC
TRBJ2-1 | TRBV29-1 | few | TRBD2 | CSVGGGVSGEQFF | TGCAGCGTTGGGGGAGGGGTCAGCGGGGAGCAGTTCTTC
TRBJ2-1 | TRBV12-3/TRBV12-4 | many | TRBD2 | CASSTTSGRYNEQFF | TGTGCCAGCAGTACGACTAGCGGGAGGTACAATGAGCAGTTCTTC
TRBJ1-1 | TRBV29-1 | many | . | CSVLQDFAEAFF | TGCAGCGTTTTACAAGACTTCGCTGAAGCTTTCTTT
TRBJ2-5 | TRBV28 | many | TRBD2 | CASRDQLREKTQYF | TGTGCCAGCAGAGACCAGCTGCGGGAGAAGACCCAGTACTTC
TRBJ2-7 | TRBV5-1 | many | . | CASSLVPGYEQYF | TGCGCCAGCAGCTTGGTCCCCGGATACGAGCAGTACTTC
TRBJ2-5 | TRBV12-5 | few | . | CASGLGPADGFQQETQYF | TGTGCTAGTGGTTTAGGTCCCGCGGACGGATTCCAACAAGAGACCCAGTACTTC
TRBJ2-5 | TRBV2 | few | . | CASRDPRETQYF | TGTGCCAGCAGGGACCCTCGGGAGACCCAGTACTTC
TRBJ1-4 | TRBV7-9 | . | . | CASSYGLSNEKLFF | TGTGCCAGCAGCTACGGGTTATCTAATGAAAAACTGTTTTTT
TRBJ2-1 | TRBV28 | . | . | CASRPRGTYNEQFF | TGTGCCAGTCGGCCGAGGGGGACCTACAATGAGCAGTTCTTC
TRBJ1-1 | TRBV3-1 | . | . | CASSQASGVGTEAFF | TGTGCCAGCAGCCAAGCGAGCGGGGTTGGCACTGAAGCTTTCTTT
TRBJ2-1 | TRBV29-1 | few | TRBD2 | CSVVRSGGYNEQFF | TGCAGCGTTGTGCGATCGGGGGGATACAATGAGCAGTTCTTC
TRBJ2-7 | TRBV3-1 | few | . | CASSQDDTNYEQYF | TGTGCCAGCAGCCAAGATGACACCAACTACGAGCAGTACTTC
TRBJ2-5 | TRBV24-1 | . | . | CATSDSTEYQETQYF | TGTGCCACCAGTGATTCAACAGAGTACCAAGAGACCCAGTACTTC
TRBJ2-1 | TRBV6-4 | few | TRBD2 | CASSGNSGGALNEQFF | TGTGCCAGCAGTGGCAATAGCGGGGGGGCTCTCAATGAGCAGTTCTTC
TRBJ2-1 | TRBV5-1 | few | . | CASNVGLGYNEQFF | TGCGCCAGCAATGTAGGGTTGGGATACAATGAGCAGTTCTTC
TRBJ2-1 | TRBV3-1 | few | TRBD1 | CASSPGGQGPYNEQFF | TGTGCCAGCAGCCCTGGAGGACAGGGGCCCTACAATGAGCAGTTCTTC